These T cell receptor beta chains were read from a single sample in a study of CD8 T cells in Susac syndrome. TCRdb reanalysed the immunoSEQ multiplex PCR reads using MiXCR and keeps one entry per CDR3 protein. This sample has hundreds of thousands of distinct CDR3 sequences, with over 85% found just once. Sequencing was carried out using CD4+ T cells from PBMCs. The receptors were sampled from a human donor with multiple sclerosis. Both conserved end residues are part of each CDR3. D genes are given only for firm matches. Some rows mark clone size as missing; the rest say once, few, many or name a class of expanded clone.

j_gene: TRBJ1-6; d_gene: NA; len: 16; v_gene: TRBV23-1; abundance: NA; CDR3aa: CASSQSQGQPNSPLHF; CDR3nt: TGCGCCAGCAGTCAATCTCAGGGGCAGCCCAATTCACCCCTCCACTTT
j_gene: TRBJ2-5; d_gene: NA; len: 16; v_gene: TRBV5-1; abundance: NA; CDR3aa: CASSIRTVLGEETQYF; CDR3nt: TGCGCCAGCAGCATACGGACCGTACTGGGAGAAGAGACCCAGTACTTC
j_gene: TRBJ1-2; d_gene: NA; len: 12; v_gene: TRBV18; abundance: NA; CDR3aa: CASSRPGYGYTF; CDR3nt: TGTGCCAGCTCCCGTCCCGGGTATGGCTACACCTTC
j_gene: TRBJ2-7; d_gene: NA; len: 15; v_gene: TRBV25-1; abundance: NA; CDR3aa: CASSGRGGLTGEQYF; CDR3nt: TGTGCCAGCAGTGGGCGAGGGGGTCTTACGGGCGAGCAGTACTTC
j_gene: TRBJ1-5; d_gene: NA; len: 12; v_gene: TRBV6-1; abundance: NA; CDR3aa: CASGGGSQPQHF; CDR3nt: TGTGCCAGCGGGGGTGGGAGCCAGCCCCAGCATTTT
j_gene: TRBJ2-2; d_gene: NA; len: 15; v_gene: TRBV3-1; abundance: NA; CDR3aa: CASSTKRGGVGELFF; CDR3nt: TGTGCCAGCAGCACCAAGAGAGGGGGAGTCGGGGAGCTGTTTTTT
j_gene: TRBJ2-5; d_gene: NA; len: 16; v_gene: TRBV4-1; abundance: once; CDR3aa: CASRGRGGRYQETQYF; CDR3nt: TGCGCCAGCAGGGGAAGGGGGGGCCGGTACCAAGAGACCCAGTACTTC
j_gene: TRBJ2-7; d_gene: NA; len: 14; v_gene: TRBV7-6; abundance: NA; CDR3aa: CASSLDLGSNEQYF; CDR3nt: TGTGCCAGCAGCTTGGACCTAGGGTCGAACGAGCAGTACTTC
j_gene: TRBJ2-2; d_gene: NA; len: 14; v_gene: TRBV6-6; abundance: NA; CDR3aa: CASSYKAITGELFF; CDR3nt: TGTGCCAGCAGTTATAAGGCTATCACCGGGGAGCTGTTTTTT
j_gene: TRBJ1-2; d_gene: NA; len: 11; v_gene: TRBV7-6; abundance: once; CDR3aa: CASSDRYGYTF; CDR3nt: TGTGCCAGCAGCGACAGATATGGCTACACCTTC
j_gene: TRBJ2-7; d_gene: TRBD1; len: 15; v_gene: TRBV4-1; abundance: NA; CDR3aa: CASSPGDRNYYEQYF; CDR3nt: TGCGCCAGCAGCCCTGGGGACAGGAACTACTACGAGCAGTACTTC
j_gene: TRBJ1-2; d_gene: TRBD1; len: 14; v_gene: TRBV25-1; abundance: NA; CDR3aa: CASRDRVSGDGYTF; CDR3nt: TGTGCCAGCAGGGACAGGGTATCCGGGGATGGCTACACCTTC
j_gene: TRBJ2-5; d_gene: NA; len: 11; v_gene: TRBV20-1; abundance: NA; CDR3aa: CSARVPETQYF; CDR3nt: TGCAGTGCTAGAGTTCCAGAGACCCAGTACTTC
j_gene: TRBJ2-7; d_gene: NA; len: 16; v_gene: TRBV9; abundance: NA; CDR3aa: CASSVEGTGKGYEQYF; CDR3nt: TGTGCCAGCAGCGTAGAGGGCACAGGAAAGGGCTACGAGCAGTACTTC
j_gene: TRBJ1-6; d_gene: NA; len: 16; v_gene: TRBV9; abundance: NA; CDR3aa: CASSVEGGTYNSPLHF; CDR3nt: TGTGCCAGCAGCGTAGAGGGGGGTACCTATAATTCACCCCTCCACTTT
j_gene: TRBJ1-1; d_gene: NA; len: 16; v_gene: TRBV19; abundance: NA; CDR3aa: CASSTNTLTKNTEAFF; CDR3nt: TGTGCCAGTAGTACAAACACCCTAACTAAGAACACTGAAGCTTTCTTT
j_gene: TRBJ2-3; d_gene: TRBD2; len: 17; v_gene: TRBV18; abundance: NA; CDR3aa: CASSPLAAGSPADTQYF; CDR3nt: TGTGCCAGCTCACCCTTAGCAGCGGGGTCCCCCGCAGATACGCAGTATTTT
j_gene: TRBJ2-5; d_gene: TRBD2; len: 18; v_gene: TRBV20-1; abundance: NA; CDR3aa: CSASVRTSGGLQQETQYF; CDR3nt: TGCAGTGCTAGTGTGCGGACTAGCGGGGGGTTACAACAAGAGACCCAGTACTTC
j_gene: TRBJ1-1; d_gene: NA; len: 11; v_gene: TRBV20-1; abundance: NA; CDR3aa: CSPQANTEAFF; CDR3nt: TGCAGTCCCCAGGCGAACACTGAAGCTTTCTTT
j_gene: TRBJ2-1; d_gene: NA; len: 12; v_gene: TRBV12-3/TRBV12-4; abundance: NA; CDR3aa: CASSLLWNEQFF; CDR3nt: TGTGCCAGCAGTCTCTTATGGAATGAGCAGTTCTTC
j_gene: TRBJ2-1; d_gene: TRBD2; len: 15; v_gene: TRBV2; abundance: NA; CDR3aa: CASQTSAISYNEQFF; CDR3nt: TGTGCCAGCCAAACTAGCGCCATCTCCTACAATGAGCAGTTCTTC
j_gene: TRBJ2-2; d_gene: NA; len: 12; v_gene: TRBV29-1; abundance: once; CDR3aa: CSVEDRRGELFF; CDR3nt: TGCAGCGTTGAAGATCGGCGGGGGGAGCTGTTTTTT
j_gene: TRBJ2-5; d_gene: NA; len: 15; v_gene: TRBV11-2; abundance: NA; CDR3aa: CASSSVRTTQETQYF; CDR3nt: TGTGCCAGCAGCTCCGTACGGACGACCCAAGAGACCCAGTACTTC
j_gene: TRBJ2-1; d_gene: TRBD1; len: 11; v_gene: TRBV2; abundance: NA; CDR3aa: CARNRGSEQFF; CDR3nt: TGTGCCAGGAACAGGGGGAGTGAGCAGTTCTTC